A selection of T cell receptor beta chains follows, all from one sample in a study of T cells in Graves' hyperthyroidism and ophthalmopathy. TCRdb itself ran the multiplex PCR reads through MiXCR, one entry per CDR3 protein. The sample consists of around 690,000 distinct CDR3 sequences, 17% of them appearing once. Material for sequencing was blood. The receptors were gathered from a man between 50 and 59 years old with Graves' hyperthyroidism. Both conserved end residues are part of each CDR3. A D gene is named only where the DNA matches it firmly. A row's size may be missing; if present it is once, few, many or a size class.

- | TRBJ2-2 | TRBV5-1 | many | TGCGCCAGCAGCTCGACGGGACACCAGAAGTACACCGGGGAGCTGTTTTTT | CASSSTGHQKYTGELFF
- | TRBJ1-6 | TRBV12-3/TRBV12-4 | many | TGTGCCAGCAGTTTGGGGGGCCCCAGAAATTCACCCCTCCACTTT | CASSLGGPRNSPLHF
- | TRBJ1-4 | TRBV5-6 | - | TGTGCCAGCAGCTTGGACAGGCGCGGGGAAAAACTGTTTTTT | CASSLDRRGEKLFF
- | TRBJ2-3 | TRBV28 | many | TGTGCCAGCAGTTTATCCTCCCCGGACCGATTTTCAGATACGCAGTATTTT | CASSLSSPDRFSDTQYF
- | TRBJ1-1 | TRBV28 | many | TGCGCCAGCAGCTTGGGGGGGGCGAACACTGAAGCTTTCTTT | CASSLGGANTEAFF
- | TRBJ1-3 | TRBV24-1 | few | TGTGCCACCAGTGAAAACCAAGGAAACACCATATATTTT | CATSENQGNTIYF
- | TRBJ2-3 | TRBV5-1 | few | TGCGCCAGCAGCTTGGATTCCGGGGCGCGAGATACGCAGTATTTT | CASSLDSGARDTQYF
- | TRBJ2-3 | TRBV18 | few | TGTGCCAGCTCACCACTTGAGGTTCCCCCCGATACGCAGTATTTT | CASSPLEVPPDTQYF
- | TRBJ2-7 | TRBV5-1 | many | TGCGCCAGCAGCTTCGTAGCTTCCTCCTACGAGCAGTACTTC | CASSFVASSYEQYF
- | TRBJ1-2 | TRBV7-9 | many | TGTGCCAGCAGCCTGATAGGGGCGGGCTATGGCTACACCTTC | CASSLIGAGYGYTF
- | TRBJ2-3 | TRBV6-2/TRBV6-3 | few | TGTGCCATATCCGGGGACTTCCCAGATACGCAGTATTTT | CAISGDFPDTQYF
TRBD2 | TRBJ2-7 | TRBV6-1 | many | TGTGCCAGCAGTCATTACTTCGGGACTAGCGGGAGACCCTACGAGCAGTACTTC | CASSHYFGTSGRPYEQYF
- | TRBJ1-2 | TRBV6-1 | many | TGTGCCAGCAGCCAAGAGGTCGGACGGCGGAAGGGCTACACCTTC | CASSQEVGRRKGYTF
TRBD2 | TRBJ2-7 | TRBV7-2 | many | TGTGCCAGCAGCTTTCGCCGGGAGGATAACGAGCAGTACTTC | CASSFRREDNEQYF
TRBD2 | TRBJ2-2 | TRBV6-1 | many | TGTGCCAGCAGTTCAAGACCAACTAGCGGGAGAGGAACCGGGGAGCTGTTTTTT | CASSSRPTSGRGTGELFF
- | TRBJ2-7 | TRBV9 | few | TGTGCCAGCAGCGTACAGGAGTCCTACGAGCAGTACTTC | CASSVQESYEQYF
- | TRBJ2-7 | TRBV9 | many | TGTGCCAGCAGCGCCTCCGGGTACGAGCAGTACTTC | CASSASGYEQYF
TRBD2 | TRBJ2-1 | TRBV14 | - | TGTGCCAGCAGCCAAGCACTAGCGGGAGGAGGCCAGTTCTTC | CASSQALAGGGQFF
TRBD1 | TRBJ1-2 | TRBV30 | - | TGTGCCTGGAGTGTAAAGGGACAGGGCGACTATGGCTACACCTTC | CAWSVKGQGDYGYTF
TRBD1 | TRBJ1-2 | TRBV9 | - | TGTGCCAGCAGCCCGAGGTCGGACAGGGCTTATGGCTACACCTTC | CASSPRSDRAYGYTF
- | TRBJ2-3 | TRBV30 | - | TGTGCCTGGAGGAAGGTTGGGCGGCTTAGCACAGATACGCAGTATTTT | CAWRKVGRLSTDTQYF
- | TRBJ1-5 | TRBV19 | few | TGTGCCAGTAGTATAGATATTGAGAAACCCCAGCATTTT | CASSIDIEKPQHF
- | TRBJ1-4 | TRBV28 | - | TGTGCCAGCAGCCGACCGGGGCCGGCGAGTGAAAAACTGTTTTTT | CASSRPGPASEKLFF
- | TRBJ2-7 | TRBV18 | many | TGTGCCAGCTCACCGTATCTTAGCTCCTACGAGCAGTACTTC | CASSPYLSSYEQYF
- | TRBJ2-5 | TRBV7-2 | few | TGTGCCAGCAGCTTAGCGCTACAGGTGGTTGGGACCCAGTACTTC | CASSLALQVVGTQYF
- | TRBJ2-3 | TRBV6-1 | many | TGTGCCAGCAGCCAAACAGCTAGCCACCACAACACAGATACGCAGTATTTT | CASSQTASHHNTDTQYF
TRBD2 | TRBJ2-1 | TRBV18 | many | TGTGCCAGCTCACCGCGGGAGGGCCCTGAGCAGTTCTTC | CASSPREGPEQFF
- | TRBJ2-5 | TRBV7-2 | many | TGTGCCAGCAGCTTTTCACAGGGTCAAGAGACCCAGTACTTC | CASSFSQGQETQYF
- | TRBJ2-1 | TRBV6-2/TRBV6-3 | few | TGTGCCAGCAGCTACGTGGAAAATGAGCAGTTCTTC | CASSYVENEQFF
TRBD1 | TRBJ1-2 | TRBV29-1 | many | TGCAGCGTTCGGAGAGGACAGGGGTCTAACTATGGCTACACCTTC | CSVRRGQGSNYGYTF
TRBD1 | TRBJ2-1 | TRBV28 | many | TGTGCCAGCAGTTTCCAAACAGGGGGTTGGCAGCAGTTCTTC | CASSFQTGGWQQFF
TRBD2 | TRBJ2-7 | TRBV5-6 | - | TGTGCCAGCAGCTTGGAGGGACTAGCCTACGAGCAGTACTTC | CASSLEGLAYEQYF
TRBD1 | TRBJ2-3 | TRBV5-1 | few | TGCGCCAGCAGCTTACGGACAGGTTCAGATACGCAGTATTTT | CASSLRTGSDTQYF
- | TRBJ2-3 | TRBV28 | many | TGTGCCAGCAGCTCCAGGGGCCTGGCGGGAGCGTTGCATACGCAGTATTTT | CASSSRGLAGALHTQYF